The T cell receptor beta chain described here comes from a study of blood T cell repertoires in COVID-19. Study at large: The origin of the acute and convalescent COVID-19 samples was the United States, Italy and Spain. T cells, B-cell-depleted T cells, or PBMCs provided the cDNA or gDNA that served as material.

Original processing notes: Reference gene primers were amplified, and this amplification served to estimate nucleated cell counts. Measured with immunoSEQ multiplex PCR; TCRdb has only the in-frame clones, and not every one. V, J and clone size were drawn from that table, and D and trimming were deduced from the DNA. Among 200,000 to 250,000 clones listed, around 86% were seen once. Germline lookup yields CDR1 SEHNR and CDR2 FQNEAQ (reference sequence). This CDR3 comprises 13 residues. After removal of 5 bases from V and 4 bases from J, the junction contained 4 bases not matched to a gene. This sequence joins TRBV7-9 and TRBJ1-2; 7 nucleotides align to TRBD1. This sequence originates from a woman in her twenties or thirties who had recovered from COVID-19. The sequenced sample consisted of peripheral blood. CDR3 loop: CASSPRDSYGYTF. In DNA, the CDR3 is TGTGCCAGCAGCCCCCGGGACAGCTATGGCTACACCTTC. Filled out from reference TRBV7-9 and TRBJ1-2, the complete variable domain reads DTGVSQNPRHKITKRGQNVTFRCDPISEHNRLYWYRQTLGQGPEFLTYFQNEAQLEKSRLLSDRFSAERPKGSFSTLEIQRTEQGDSAMYLCASSPRDSYGYTFGSGTRLTVV.